A single sample gave rise to the 21 T cell receptor beta chains below, sequenced in a study of T cell responses to AZD1222 COVID-19 vaccine. Method: immunoSEQ multiplex PCR; TCRdb's copy keeps in-frame clones and lacks some. Of 120,000 or so clones detected, around 90% appear once; the ten largest clones hold roughly 15%. The source was peripheral blood, collected 28 days after the second AZD1222 dose. Receptors were obtained from an adult who received the AZD1222 COVID-19 vaccine.

V usage is TRBV11-2 and J usage is TRBJ2-1; 12 bases line up with TRBD2. The V gene end was trimmed by 4 bases and the J gene end by 4 bases; junction bases not matched to a gene: 8. This CDR3 has 17 residues. Germline CDR1 is SGHAT and CDR2 is FQNNGV. The CDR3 spells CASSSGAGTSGYNEQFF. CDR3 DNA: TGTGCCAGCAGCTCGGGGGCCGGGACTAGCGGGTACAATGAGCAGTTCTTC.

V gene TRBV7-8 combines with J gene TRBJ2-7; tentative D call: TRBD1 (5 bases). CDR3 length: 19 amino acids. CDR1 is SGHVS and CDR2 is FQNEAQ in the germline V gene. V was shortened by 2 bases and J by 1 base, with 24 bases between the two germline ends. The CDR3 DNA follows: TGTGCCAGCAGCTTATACAACGTCGCCGGTCAGGGCTTATCCTACGAGCAGTACTTC. It yields the protein CASSLYNVAGQGLSYEQYF.

V and J are TRBV28 and TRBJ2-7; tentatively, D is TRBD2 (6 bases). The germline gives CDR1 MDHEN, CDR2 SYDVKM. The CDR3 is 14 residues long. The V gene lost 6 bases and the J gene lost 11 bases, with 23 bases spanning the gap. In DNA, the CDR3 is TGTGCCAGCAGGACCGGGACTGTACCCAAGCGCGAGTACTTC. This codes for CASRTGTVPKREYF. The whole variable domain, filled in from reference TRBV28 and TRBJ2-7, reads DVKVTQSSRYLVKRTGEKVFLECVQDMDHENMFWYRQDPGLGLRLIYFSYDVKMKEKGDIPEGYSVSREKKERFSLILESASTNQTSMYLCASRTGTVPKREYFGPGTRLTVT.

This rearrangement joins TRBV7-9 to TRBJ1-3; 7 nucleotides align to TRBD1. Per the germline V gene, CDR1 is SEHNR and CDR2 is FQNEAQ (reference sequence). The CDR3 sequence is 15 residues long. The V and J ends lost 6 bases and 3 bases, in that order; junction bases with no gene match: 8. CDR3 nucleotides: TGTGCCAGCAGTCTGGGACAGTCAAATGGAAACACCATATATTTT. Protein sequence: CASSLGQSNGNTIYF.

V usage is TRBV4-1 and J usage is TRBJ1-2; the D is unclear. This CDR3 is 12 amino acids long. V was cut by 0 bases and J by 7 bases, with 6 bases left in between. Germline values: CDR1 MGHRA, CDR2 YSYEKL. CDR3 in amino acids: CASSQDSVGYTF. CDR3 bases: TGCGCCAGCAGCCAAGATTCGGTTGGCTACACCTTC.

This chain's CDR3 is CASSQNGGNQPQHF. CDR3 in DNA: TGCGCCAGCAGTCAAAATGGGGGGAATCAGCCCCAGCATTTT. The V gene is TRBV23-1, the J gene TRBJ1-5; TRBD1 is a possible D gene (5 bases). TRBV23-1 is flagged as an ORF with uncertain function. Trimming took off 2 bases at V and 4 bases at J, with 9 bases between the two ends. CDR3 length: 14 amino acids.

With respect to this clone: Other DNA sequences in this specimen translate into the identical CDR3. This chain joins TRBV20-1 and TRBJ2-7, with a weak D call TRBD2 (5 bases). There are 11 residues in the CDR3. Germline V gene data show CDR1 as DFQATT and CDR2 as SNEGSKA (reference sequence). With 3 bases removed from V and 6 bases from J, the gap between germline ends came to 9 bases. For the CDR3, the DNA is TGCAGTGCTAGGAGCGGTTTCGAGCAGTACTTC. Amino acid sequence: CSARSGFEQYF.

CDR3 region: CASSRTGGGEQFF. Written as DNA, the CDR3 is TGCGCCAGCAGCCGGACCGGTGGAGGGGAGCAGTTCTTC. The chain is built from TRBV5-1 and TRBJ2-1; tentative D call: TRBD2 (6 bases). This CDR3 region has 13 residues. Germline V gene lookup returns CDR1 SGHRS and CDR2 YFSETQ. V was shortened by 4 bases and J by 10 bases, with 15 bases between the two germline ends. The full variable domain, with the rest looked up from reference TRBV5-1 and TRBJ2-1, is KAGVTQTPRYLIKTRGQQVTLSCSPISGHRSVSWYQQTPGQGLQFLFEYFSETQRNKGNFPGRFSGRQFSNSRSEMNVSTLELGDSALYLCASSRTGGGEQFFGPGTRLTVL.

The chain couples TRBV6-5 to TRBJ2-7, with 8 bases fitting TRBD1. Germline assignment: CDR1 MNHEY and CDR2 SVGAGI. V was clipped by 6 bases and J by 4 bases; unmatched bases: 8. The CDR3 covers 14 residues. The CDR3 coding sequence is TGTGCCAGCAGCCCCTTTTGGACAGGGTACGAGCAGTACTTC. Amino acid sequence: CASSPFWTGYEQYF.

The chain recombines TRBV27 with TRBJ1-4, with TRBD1 matching 11 bases. Trimming removed 5 bases from V and 6 bases from J; junction bases left unmatched: 5. The CDR3 contains 15 residues. Germline CDR1 reads MNHEY; CDR2 reads SMNVEV (reference sequence). Here the CDR3 DNA reads TGTGCCAGCAGTCCCTGGACAGGGGGCGATGAAAAACTGTTTTTT. The encoded protein is CASSPWTGGDEKLFF.

This clone occurred once. V and J are TRBV13 and TRBJ1-1; D unresolved. This CDR3 has 11 residues. V shed 6 bases and J shed 3 bases, with 5 bases lying between them. Per germline, CDR1 PRHDT and CDR2 FYEKMQ (reference sequence). In DNA, the CDR3 is TGTGCCAGCAGGTTGGACACTGAAGCTTTCTTT. Translation gives CASRLDTEAFF.

This clone was recorded only once. J is TRBJ1-5 and V is TRBV29-1; TRBD1 matches at 8 bases. Germline assignment: CDR1 SQVTM and CDR2 ANQGSEA. CDR3 size: 15 residues. Trimming at V came to 5 bases and at J to 2 bases, leaving 8 bases not matched to a gene. The CDR3 spells CSVIQTGVGNQPQHF. CDR3 DNA: TGCAGCGTTATCCAGACAGGGGTGGGCAATCAGCCCCAGCATTTT.

This clone was picked up a small number of times. The V gene is TRBV4-2, the J gene TRBJ2-7, with 11 bases fitting TRBD2. CDR3 length equals 16 residues. V lost 3 bases to trimming and J lost 5 bases; unmatched junction nucleotides: 9. Looked up from germline, CDR1 is LGHNA and CDR2 is YNFKEQ. In DNA, the CDR3 is TGTGCCAGCAGCCACCTCAGACTAGCGGGGTCCAACGAGCAGTACTTC. This gives the protein CASSHLRLAGSNEQYF.

The chain links TRBV6-5 to TRBJ2-1; a possible D gene is TRBD1 (6 bases). Germline V gene sequence: CDR1 MNHEY, CDR2 SVGAGI. Trimming pared 5 bases from V and 7 bases from J, leaving 18 bases between. This CDR3 is built from 15 residues. The CDR3 nucleotides are TGTGCCAGCAGTCGTCAGGGGAAAAGTAGGAATGAGCAGTTCTTC. As protein: CASSRQGKSRNEQFF.

The rearrangement joins TRBV3-1 (or the pseudogene TRBV3-2) to TRBJ1-5; TRBD1 is a possible D gene (5 bases). The CDR3 has 13 amino acids. The V gene's germline CDR1 is LGHDT and CDR2 YNNKEL (reference sequence). V lost 4 bases, J lost 7 bases, and 11 bases lay in between. The CDR3 DNA is TGTGCCAGCAGCCCCGGGGGGAAACAGCCCCAGCATTTT. Translation gives CASSPGGKQPQHF.

In this sample, this clone turned up once. The gene calls are TRBV6-2 or TRBV6-3 and TRBJ2-1; possibly TRBD1 or TRBD2 for D (7 bases each). The germline V gene encodes CDR1 MNHEY and CDR2 SVGEGT. V was clipped by 5 bases and J by 3 bases, with 14 bases between them. The CDR3 sequence is 15 residues long. Here the CDR3 DNA reads TGTGCCAGCAGTCGCCAGGGGGGGGGCTACAATGAGCAGTTCTTC. Protein sequence: CASSRQGGGYNEQFF.

The chain couples TRBV5-6 to TRBJ1-4, with D possibly being TRBD1 (6 bases). Germline V gene data show CDR1 as SGHDT and CDR2 as YYEEEE. V lost 2 bases and J lost 3, with 11 bases in between. This CDR3 contains 15 residues. CDR3 residues: CASSLLAGANEKLFF. The CDR3 nucleotides are TGTGCCAGCAGCTTACTTGCAGGGGCTAATGAAAAACTGTTTTTT. Based on the CDR3 plus reference TRBV5-6 and TRBJ1-4, the full variable domain is DAGVTQSPTHLIKTRGQQVTLRCSPKSGHDTVSWYQQALGQGPQFIFQYYEEEERQRGNFPDRFSGHQFPNYSSELNVNALLLGDSALYLCASSLLAGANEKLFFGSGTQLSVL.

This clone was seen only once. The chain couples TRBV7-8 to TRBJ1-3; D might be TRBD1 (5 bases). The CDR3 covers 16 residues. V was clipped by 7 bases and J by 4 bases, with 20 bases between them. Per germline, CDR1 SGHVS and CDR2 FQNEAQ. The CDR3 nucleotides are TGTGCCAGCAAGACAGATCCCGTCTCTTCGGGAAACACCATATATTTT. Its translation: CASKTDPVSSGNTIYF.

The DNA for the CDR3 is TGTGCCAGCAGCCTTTTACAGGGGAGGCACTATGGCTACACCTTC. It translates to CASSLLQGRHYGYTF. The rearrangement uses TRBV5-4 and TRBJ1-2, with 7 bases lining up with TRBD1. Germline V gene sequence: CDR1 SGHNT, CDR2 YYREEE (reference sequence). This CDR3 region has 15 residues. The trim removed 4 bases at V and 3 bases at J, leaving 9 bases unmatched.

This chain connects TRBV27 to TRBJ2-1; 7 bases agree with TRBD2. The CDR3 has 14 residues. Unmatched junction bases numbered 8, after V lost 3 bases and J lost 9 bases. CDR1 MNHEY and CDR2 SMNVEV come from the germline V gene (reference sequence). CDR3 in DNA: TGTGCCAGCAGTTTGGGTGGGAGGGGTGGTGAGCAGTTCTTC. Its protein is CASSLGGRGGEQFF.

The V and J genes are TRBV3-1 (or the pseudogene TRBV3-2) and TRBJ2-1, with 7 bases that match TRBD2. The J segment lost 1 base and the V segment lost 3 bases, leaving 0 bases of the junction unmatched. The CDR3 contains 14 residues. Germline CDR1 reads LGHDT; CDR2 reads YNNKEL (reference sequence). CDR3 DNA sequence: TGTGCCAGCAGCCAGCGGGGGTCCTACAATGAGCAGTTCTTC. Amino acids: CASSQRGSYNEQFF.